The present TCR beta chain was sequenced within a study of cytomegalovirus exposure and HLA in healthy donors. The PCR had 60 Vbeta and 13 Jbeta primers. TCRdb's copy holds only in-frame clones and misses some; the assay was immunoSEQ multiplex PCR. Seen here are about 200,000 clones, roughly 80% observed once, and the top ten hold less than 20%. V dropped 5 bases and J dropped 1 base, with 14 bases sitting between them. Germline assignment: CDR1 SGHNT and CDR2 YENEEA. The CDR3 covers 15 residues. This sequence originates from a man aged 40-50 years in good health and CMV-seronegative. The source material was PBMCs. The chain recombines TRBV11-3 with TRBJ1-1, with D possibly being TRBD1 (6 bases). The CDR3 here is CASSPQGQPNTEAFF. CDR3 DNA sequence: TGTGCCAGCAGCCCACAAGGACAGCCGAACACTGAAGCTTTCTTT.